This TCR beta chain was documented in a study of shared T cell receptors in the human thymus. Clones were sequenced by immunoSEQ multiplex PCR, and TCRdb holds only the in-frame ones, with some missing. The data show around 730,000 clones, with approximately 85% seen just once and 0.0095% to 0.011% held by the top ten. V was clipped by 3 bases and J by 6 bases; unmatched bases: 6. Germline V lookup: CDR1 MRHNA, CDR2 SNTAGT. The CDR3 loop spans 16 amino acids. These data were also reused for a study on human thymus T cells. That paper states: Thymus pieces cut out during corrective heart surgery were the tissue that was used. Seemingly biased V and J gene usage marked thymic and blood repertoires. Unrelated people showed highly overlapping thymic repertoires, related research reported.

V gene TRBV6-4 combines with J gene TRBJ2-2; 11 positions agree with TRBD1. This clonotype was obtained from a girl under three years old with a congenital heart defect. Sequenced sample: thymocytes. In DNA form, the CDR3 reads TGTGCCAGCAGTGAAAACCTGGACAGGGGGCCCGGGGAGCTGTTTTTT. It is translated as CASSENLDRGPGELFF.